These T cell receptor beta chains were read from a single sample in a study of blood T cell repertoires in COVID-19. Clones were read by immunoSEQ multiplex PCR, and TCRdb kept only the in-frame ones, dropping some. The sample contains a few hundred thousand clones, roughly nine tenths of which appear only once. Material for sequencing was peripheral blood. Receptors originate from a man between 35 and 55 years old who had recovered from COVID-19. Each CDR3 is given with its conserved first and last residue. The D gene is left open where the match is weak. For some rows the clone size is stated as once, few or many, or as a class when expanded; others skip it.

CDR3: CASSRGQGRYDNEQFF; DNA: TGTGCCAGCAGCCGGGGACAGGGACGGTACGACAATGAGCAGTTCTTC; J: TRBJ2-1; length: 16; size: NA; V: TRBV9; D: TRBD1
CDR3: CASSFGGVNQPQHF; DNA: TGCGCCAGCAGCTTCGGAGGGGTCAATCAGCCCCAGCATTTT; J: TRBJ1-5; length: 14; size: NA; V: TRBV5-1; D: NA
CDR3: CAISEDRVDEKLFF; DNA: TGTGCCATCAGTGAGGACAGAGTCGATGAAAAACTGTTTTTT; J: TRBJ1-4; length: 14; size: NA; V: TRBV10-3; D: NA
CDR3: CASSRTSGGSTDTQYF; DNA: TGTGCCAGCAGTCGGACTAGCGGGGGCAGCACAGATACGCAGTATTTT; J: TRBJ2-3; length: 16; size: NA; V: TRBV7-9; D: TRBD2
CDR3: CASRDRGHSSYNEQFF; DNA: TGTGCCAGTAGGGACAGGGGACACAGCTCCTACAATGAGCAGTTCTTC; J: TRBJ2-1; length: 16; size: NA; V: TRBV19; D: TRBD1
CDR3: CASSQADRMNYGYTF; DNA: TGTGCCAGCAGTCAGGCGGACAGGATGAACTATGGCTACACCTTC; J: TRBJ1-2; length: 15; size: few; V: TRBV6-5; D: TRBD1
CDR3: CASKATTDTQYF; DNA: TGTGCCAGCAAAGCGACCACAGATACGCAGTATTTT; J: TRBJ2-3; length: 12; size: NA; V: TRBV6-5; D: NA
CDR3: CASSEQLPEPLHF; DNA: TGTGCCAGCAGTGAACAACTTCCCGAACCCCTCCACTTT; J: TRBJ1-6; length: 13; size: NA; V: TRBV2; D: NA
CDR3: CSATPGNEQFF; DNA: TGCAGTGCTACGCCCGGCAATGAGCAGTTCTTC; J: TRBJ2-1; length: 11; size: NA; V: TRBV20-1; D: NA
CDR3: CATRAGDRSLDEQFF; DNA: TGTGCCACCAGGGCAGGGGACAGGTCATTGGATGAGCAGTTCTTC; J: TRBJ2-1; length: 15; size: few; V: TRBV15; D: TRBD1